This TCR beta chain derives from a study of blood T cell repertoires in COVID-19 (TCRdb year 2020). As for the study more broadly: Samples covering the acute and convalescent phases of COVID-19 were provided by collaborators in the United States, Italy and Spain. The material from the prospective study consisted of cDNA or gDNA derived from T cells, B-cell-depleted T cells, or PBMCs. Subjects who had been exposed to COVID-19, were actively infected with it, or had recovered from it provided the deeply sampled blood TCRbeta repertoires that made up the dataset. A freely available public database, intended as a resource for researchers studying the immune response to SARS-CoV-2, is where the repertoires were released. Samples came from the ongoing ImmuneRACE study (first 160 participants) plus 1,254 subjects from 6 global collaborators. Where available, HLA class I and class II types were taken from metadata supplied by the sample provider and were not determined by assay-based typing. The sample metadata nearly always contained a de-identified subject ID, COVID-19 status, age in years and sex.

Taken from cysteine to phenylalanine, the CDR3 has 13 residues. The read is trimmed to its CDR3 DNA, 39 bases read in frame from base 1. CDR1 and CDR2 were assigned from the germline V gene as SQVTM and ANQGSEA. V drops 7 bases and J drops 7 bases, leaving 16 bases in between. Each collaborating institution followed its own protocols to collect whole blood in K2EDTA tubes. For TCRbeta analysis, collaborator samples were shipped as frozen whole blood, as isolated PBMCs, or as DNA extracted from either sample type. Beyond this particular receptor, the publication reports: How much clinical and demographic metadata was included differed by source and by participant, and the metadata was provided uncurated.

The immunoSEQ Assay, a bias-controlled multiplex PCR, was used to amplify TCRbeta CDR3 regions from genomic DNA. As for how the authors treated the data: The number of nucleated cells in each sample was estimated by amplification of reference gene primers within the assay. To quantify the absolute abundance of each unique TCRbeta CDR3 rearrangement, sequence reads were collapsed and filtered. For each sample, productive Simpson clonality was calculated as the square root of Simpson's diversity index across productive rearrangements. In TCRdb, the immuneACCESS table is reduced to in-frame sequences with V and J assigned. These tables do not hold every clone; where another copy was compared, an unresolved V gene accounts for under half, and the others remain unexplained. Clone size and V and J calls were adopted from that table, with D and trimming inferred from the DNA. The sample has about 310,000 clones on record, more than 75% of them singletons. Of the sample, 1% falls within the top ten clones.

Turning to this clone: It has no known antigen specificity. Base qualities are not recorded, but no much larger clone differs from it by a single base.

The receptor comes from a man aged 50-59 years with active or convalescent COVID-19. Recombination linked TRBV29-1 to TRBJ2-2; a weak D assignment points to TRBD2 (7 bases agree). Sequencing input: peripheral blood. The nucleotide sequence is given as TGCAGCGCTGTGAGGCGGGGGCGCGGGGAGCTGTTTTTT. The encoded protein is CSAVRRGRGELFF.